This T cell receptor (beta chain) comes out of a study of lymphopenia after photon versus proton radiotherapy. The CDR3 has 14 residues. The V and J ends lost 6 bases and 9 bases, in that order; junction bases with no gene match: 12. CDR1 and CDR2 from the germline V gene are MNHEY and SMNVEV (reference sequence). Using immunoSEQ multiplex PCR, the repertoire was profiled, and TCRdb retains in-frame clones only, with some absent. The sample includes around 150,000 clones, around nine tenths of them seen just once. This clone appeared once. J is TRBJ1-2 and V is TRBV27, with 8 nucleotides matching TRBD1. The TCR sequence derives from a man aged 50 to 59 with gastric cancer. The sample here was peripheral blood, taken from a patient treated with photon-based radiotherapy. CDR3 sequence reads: CASRRTGIGLSYTF. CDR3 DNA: TGTGCCAGCAGACGGACAGGGATAGGGCTAAGCTACACCTTC.